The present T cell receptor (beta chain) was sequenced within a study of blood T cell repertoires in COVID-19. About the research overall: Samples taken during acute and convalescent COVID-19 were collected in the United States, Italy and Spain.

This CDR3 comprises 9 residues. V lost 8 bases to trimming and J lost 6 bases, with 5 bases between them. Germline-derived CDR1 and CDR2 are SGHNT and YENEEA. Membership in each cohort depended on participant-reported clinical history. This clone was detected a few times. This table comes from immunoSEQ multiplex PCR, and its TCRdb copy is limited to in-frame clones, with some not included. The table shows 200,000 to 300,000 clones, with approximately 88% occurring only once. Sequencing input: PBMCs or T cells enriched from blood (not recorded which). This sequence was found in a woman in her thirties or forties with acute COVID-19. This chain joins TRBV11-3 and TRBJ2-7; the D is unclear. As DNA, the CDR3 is TGTGCCAGCCCCTCCGAGCAGTACGTC. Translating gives CASPSEQYV.